Listed here are 3 T cell receptor beta chains from one sample, sequenced in a study of control samples from healthy donors and cancer patients. Sequencing used immunoSEQ multiplex PCR; TCRdb keeps in-frame clones, though not all of them. In the table there are 93,000 or so clones, about 89% of which are singletons. Material: PBMCs. The receptors originated from a man aged 55-75 years with lung cancer.

V usage is TRBV7-9 and J usage is TRBJ1-5, with 9 bases fitting TRBD1. The ends lost 5 bases at V and 0 bases at J; junction bases unmatched: 2. The CDR3 runs to 15 residues. Germline V CDR1 and CDR2: SEHNR, FQNEAQ (reference sequence). As DNA, the CDR3 is TGTGCCAGCAGCGGACAGGGGATTAGCAATCAGCCCCAGCATTTT. This encodes CASSGQGISNQPQHF.

The chain employs TRBV20-1 and TRBJ1-2; no firm D call. V was pared by 4 bases and J by 4 bases, with 4 bases between. The CDR3 runs 10 residues. Germline V lookup: CDR1 DFQATT, CDR2 SNEGSKA (reference sequence). The CDR3 bases are TGCAGTGCTAAGAGCTATGGCTACACCTTC. Translated: CSAKSYGYTF.

This chain connects TRBV10-3 to TRBJ1-5; D might be TRBD1 (6 bases). This CDR3 has 16 residues. The germline V gene has CDR1 ENHRY and CDR2 SYGVKD. V lost 0 bases, J lost 11 bases, and 20 bases lay in between. The CDR3 nucleotides read TGTGCCATCAGTGAGTCGACTCTTGGGGGGGCCGGAACCCAGCATTTT. Translated, it gives CAISESTLGGAGTQHF.